The clone carrying this TCR beta chain was seen more than once but under ten times. Antigen specificity is unknown. With a J-beta primer mix and a sample-barcoded 5' primer, a second PCR ran about 7 to 11 cycles. In TCRdb, the 5' RACE reads were re-called with MiXCR into one record per CDR3 protein. The data contain around 1,000,000 distinct CDR3 sequences, approximately 25% of them seen just once; the ten biggest clones take up approximately 0.79%. Germline CDR1 is SGDLS and CDR2 is YYNGEE. The CDR3 contains 14 residues. Deletions cut 4 bases from V and 5 bases from J, with 15 bases between. The sample comes from a study of blood T cells in healthy people across ages. Study-level points and caveats: Naive CD4+ cells and diversity were both higher in long-lived donors than in aged donors.

The same sample was also used in a study of T cells of mothers and their children. Per that study: The study sampled a few healthy Caucasian mothers and their six children.

The receptor was isolated from a girl aged 2-9 years in good health. The sequencing sample was made of blood. This chain connects TRBV9 to TRBJ2-5, with a possible D match to TRBD2 (6 bases). The CDR3 here is CASSYSGETETQYF. DNA of the CDR3: TGTGCCAGCAGCTACTCGGGGGAAACGGAGACCCAGTACTTC.